This T cell receptor (beta chain) came from a study of human T cells and chemical hapten exposure. As to time point: pre-sensitization, week 0. The treatment here: therapeutic diphenylcyclopropenone sensitization with weekly scalp DPC. In TCRdb, the RACE reads were re-called with MiXCR into one record per CDR3 protein. The sample lists some 300,000 distinct CDR3 sequences, 5.5% occurring once. Deletions cut 1 base from V and 4 bases from J, with 9 bases between. The CDR3 has 14 residues. Germline V lookup: CDR1 SGHVS, CDR2 FNYEAQ. The sequence derives from a woman between 18 and 29 years old with alopecia areata. Some clones in this sample may be carry-over from other donors' samples. This specimen consisted of whole blood, obtained in connection with sensitization to the hapten diphenylcyclopropenone (DPC). V and J are TRBV7-6 and TRBJ2-3; no clear D gene. Here the CDR3 reads CASSLGVDPDTQYF. The CDR3 DNA reads TGTGCCAGCAGCTTAGGGGTGGATCCAGATACGCAGTATTTT.